One T cell receptor (beta chain) is described in this entry. Its antigen is not known. This record belongs to a study of T cell responses to AZD1222 COVID-19 vaccine. Study observations and caveats: Targeting of unmutated variant regions was reportedly seen in nearly half of spike-specific TCRs. Clonal diversity was possibly underestimated; the donors were predominantly white British and more often female.

Sequencing used immunoSEQ multiplex PCR; TCRdb keeps in-frame clones, though not all of them. The data show approximately 100,000 clones, with approximately 96% seen just once and roughly 2% held by the top ten. In germline, CDR1 is SGHRS, CDR2 YFSETQ. The CDR3 is made up of 15 amino acids. Trimming took 1 base from V and 5 from J; bases not matched to a gene: 9. The chain combines TRBV5-1 with TRBJ2-7; 7 bases match TRBD1. Sequenced here: peripheral blood, sampled on day 0 of AZD1222 vaccination. This clonotype originated in an adult in good health. The CDR3 DNA is TGCGCCAGCAGCTTGTTACAGGGGAAAGGGCACGAGCAGTACTTC. Protein sequence: CASSLLQGKGHEQYF.